The 29 T cell receptor beta chains presented below share a single source sample, sequenced in a study of STAT5B mutations in CD4+ large granular lymphocyte leukemia. Clones were sequenced by immunoSEQ multiplex PCR, and TCRdb holds only the in-frame ones, with some missing. The sample yields about 48,000 clones, about 70% seen once. The sequenced material came from CD4+ T cells from blood buffy coats. The receptor set was obtained from a human donor in good health.

V usage is TRBV29-1 and J usage is TRBJ2-3, with TRBD2 matching over 12 bases. The CDR3 spans 15 residues. Per germline, CDR1 SQVTM and CDR2 ANQGSEA. The junction had 4 bases not matched to a gene; V was cut back by 6 bases and J by 0 bases. The CDR3 nucleotides read TGCAGCGTAGCCACTAGCGGGGGGAGCACAGATACGCAGTATTTT. It yields the protein CSVATSGGSTDTQYF.

V usage is TRBV7-9 and J usage is TRBJ2-2; the D gene could be TRBD1 or TRBD2 (5 bases each). Trimming took off 1 base at V and 3 bases at J, with 21 bases between the two ends. The V gene's germline CDR1 is SEHNR and CDR2 FQNEAQ (reference sequence). The CDR3 sequence is 19 residues long. The CDR3: CASSLDYVWDAGDTGELFF. CDR3 sequence (DNA): TGTGCCAGCAGCTTAGATTATGTTTGGGACGCGGGTGACACCGGGGAGCTGTTTTTT.

This chain uses TRBV28 with TRBJ2-4, with D perhaps matching TRBD2 (7 bases). Germline V gene sequence: CDR1 MDHEN, CDR2 SYDVKM. The CDR3 runs to 16 residues. The ends were cut back, 4 bases at V and 1 base at J, with 14 bases in the middle. The CDR3 is CASSSGGGVAKNIQYF. The CDR3, as DNA: TGTGCCAGCAGTTCCGGAGGGGGGGTTGCCAAAAACATTCAGTACTTC.

This clone turned up a few times. The chain links TRBV19 to TRBJ2-2; 7 bases are a match to TRBD1. Germline CDR1 LNHDA, CDR2 SQIVND (reference sequence). V gave up 10 bases and J gave up 1 base; unmatched junction bases: 6. The CDR3 contains 14 residues. CDR3 coding DNA: TGTGCCACCAGACAGGGTCAGAACACCGGGGAGCTGTTTTTT. Translating it yields CATRQGQNTGELFF.

This sequence joins TRBV18 and TRBJ1-5; D not certain. V dropped 6 bases and J dropped 7 bases, with 25 bases sitting between them. Germline V gene sequence: CDR1 KGHSH, CDR2 LQKENI. This CDR3 region has 17 residues. CDR3 nucleotides: TGTGCCAGCTCTCTCACCCGCCCCGGGGTTACGGGCCAGCCCCAGCATTTT. This codes for CASSLTRPGVTGQPQHF.

V is TRBV7-2 and J is TRBJ2-3; 11 bases are a match to TRBD2. The CDR3 has 14 residues. Trimming cost V 5 bases and J 3 bases; bases outside gene matches: 1. Germline assignment: CDR1 SGHTA and CDR2 FQGNSA. DNA for the CDR3: TGTGCCAGCAGCCCTAGCGGGGGGACAGATACGCAGTATTTT. Its translation is CASSPSGGTDTQYF.

The chain employs TRBV11-3 and TRBJ2-1; unclear D gene. Germline-derived CDR1 and CDR2 are SGHNT and YENEEA. V gave up 0 bases and J gave up 5 bases, with 5 bases separating them. CDR3 length: 13 residues. For the CDR3, the DNA is TGTGCCAGCAGCTTAGAACCTCACAATGAGCAGTTCTTC. Translated: CASSLEPHNEQFF.

This chain links TRBV29-1 with TRBJ2-3; 10 bases fit TRBD1. After removal of 8 bases from V and 10 bases from J, the junction contained 15 bases not matched to a gene. Germline CDR1 and CDR2: SQVTM and ANQGSEA. The CDR3 totals 14 residues. The CDR3 bases are TGCAGCTCTTCTGCCGGGACAGGGGATTTTTCGCAGTATTTT. Protein product: CSSSAGTGDFSQYF.

V is TRBV14 and J is TRBJ2-3, with TRBD2 matching 9 bases. The CDR3 totals 18 residues. The V gene end was trimmed by 2 bases and the J gene end by 2 bases; junction bases not matched to a gene: 11. CDR1 and CDR2 from the germline V gene are SGHDN and FVKESK. CDR3 sequence reads: CASSQTQGTSWYTDTQYF. For the CDR3, the DNA is TGTGCCAGCAGCCAAACTCAAGGGACTAGCTGGTACACAGATACGCAGTATTTT.

V and J are TRBV7-9 and TRBJ1-4; the match to TRBD1 covers 9 bases. Per the germline V gene, CDR1 is SEHNR and CDR2 is FQNEAQ (reference sequence). V was pared by 8 bases and J by 7 bases, with 11 bases of the junction left unmatched. This CDR3 is 15 amino acids long. The CDR3, as DNA: TGTGCCAGCGCTTCCAGACAGGGGGTGCGTGAAAAACTGTTTTTT. Translated, it gives CASASRQGVREKLFF.

This clone appeared once. The gene calls are TRBV9 and TRBJ2-2, with D hard to call. Germline CDR1 and CDR2: SGDLS and YYNGEE. The V end was cut by 0 bases, the J end by 6 bases, with 12 bases between. This CDR3 spans 15 amino acids. The DNA for the CDR3 is TGTGCCAGCAGCGTAGCTTCACTTGGACCCGGGGAGCTGTTTTTT. Translated: CASSVASLGPGELFF.

In its sample, this clone was seen a few times. The V and J genes are TRBV9 and TRBJ2-1; 8 bases line up with TRBD2. The V segment lost 2 bases and the J segment 5 bases; nucleotides outside the gene matches: 3. This CDR3 contains 14 residues. The germline CDR1 and CDR2 sequences are SGDLS and YYNGEE. CDR3 residues: CASSVSGGNNEQFF. For the CDR3, the DNA is TGTGCCAGCAGCGTTTCGGGGGGGAACAATGAGCAGTTCTTC.

V is TRBV11-2 and J is TRBJ1-1, with 12 bases identical to TRBD1. This CDR3 is 15 amino acids long. CDR1 and CDR2 (germline): SGHAT, FQNNGV. V shed 4 bases, J shed 3 bases, and the junction held 3 bases outside the gene matches. The chain's CDR3 is CASSWDRGLDTEAFF. CDR3 coding DNA: TGTGCCAGCAGCTGGGACAGGGGGCTGGACACTGAAGCTTTCTTT.

V is TRBV23-1 and J is TRBJ2-4; D possibly corresponds to TRBD2 (6 bases). TRBV23-1 is treated as an ORF (open reading frame) with a function not yet certain. V gave up 4 bases and J gave up 0 bases, with 19 bases separating them. The CDR3 has 18 residues. The DNA of the CDR3 is TGCGCCAGCAGTCCACCCAGAGGAGGGAGACTAGCCAAAAACATTCAGTACTTC. Protein: CASSPPRGGRLAKNIQYF.

V usage is TRBV4-1 and J usage is TRBJ1-3; D is uncertain. CDR1 and CDR2 (germline): MGHRA, YSYEKL. This CDR3 is 16 amino acids long. The V gene lost 0 bases and the J gene lost 4 bases, with 13 bases spanning the gap. The CDR3, as DNA: TGCGCCAGCAGCCAAGATCCCTCAGGCGCAGGAAACACCATATATTTT. Encoded protein: CASSQDPSGAGNTIYF.

This rearrangement joins TRBV6-5 to TRBJ2-7; D is unresolved. V was trimmed by 4 bases and J by 0 bases, leaving 10 bases between them. Germline assignment: CDR1 MNHEY and CDR2 SVGAGI. CDR3 size: 14 residues. CDR3 sequence (DNA): TGTGCCAGCAGTTTCGACATGAGCTCCTACGAGCAGTACTTC. Amino acids: CASSFDMSSYEQYF.

The V gene is TRBV5-1, the J gene TRBJ1-1, with unresolved D. CDR1 is SGHRS, CDR2 YFSETQ, per germline. This CDR3 comprises 15 residues. Trimming cost V 0 bases and J 1 base, with 10 bases left between them. The CDR3 nucleotides are TGCGCCAGCAGCTTGGGGTGGGAGGAGAACACTGAAGCTTTCTTT. This sequence encodes CASSLGWEENTEAFF.

This clone was counted a few times. CDR3 sequence (DNA): TGTGCCAGCAGCTTACTGCTCACAAATGAGCAGTTCTTC. Its translation is CASSLLLTNEQFF. The V gene is TRBV7-2, the J gene TRBJ2-1; no clear D gene. Germline CDR1 SGHTA, CDR2 FQGNSA. CDR3 length equals 13 residues. Trimming removed 2 bases at V and 7 bases at J, with 9 bases between.

This chain uses TRBV5-4 with TRBJ1-1; a weak D match, TRBD1 (5 bases). V was clipped by 2 bases and J by 0 bases, with 8 bases between them. The CDR3 consists of 14 residues. Germline CDR1 and CDR2: SGHNT and YYREEE (reference sequence). The DNA of the CDR3 is TGTGCCAGCAGCTTCCAGGGCGTGAACACTGAAGCTTTCTTT. Its protein is CASSFQGVNTEAFF.

This chain uses TRBV7-9 with TRBJ1-4; 8 positions match TRBD1. Germline V CDR1 and CDR2: SEHNR, FQNEAQ (reference sequence). V shed 5 bases and J 6 bases; nucleotides not matched to a gene: 14. The CDR3 covers 17 residues. The CDR3 bases are TGTGCCAGCAGCCCTGGACAGGGTCGAACCTCTGATGAAAAACTGTTTTTT. This sequence encodes CASSPGQGRTSDEKLFF.

The chain employs TRBV5-1 and TRBJ2-1; 11 bases fit TRBD2. V trimming: 4 bases; J trimming: 8 bases; junction bases outside the gene matches: 11. The CDR3 loop spans 16 amino acids. The germline V gene encodes CDR1 SGHRS and CDR2 YFSETQ. The CDR3 loop reads CASSPLLAGETDEQFF. CDR3 coding DNA: TGCGCCAGCAGCCCCTTACTAGCGGGGGAGACTGATGAGCAGTTCTTC.

This chain joins TRBV10-3 and TRBJ1-2; D remains ambiguous. The CDR3 sequence is 11 residues long. The V and J ends lost 3 bases and 3 bases respectively, with 2 bases between them. Germline CDR1 is ENHRY and CDR2 is SYGVKD. The CDR3 protein is CAISEDYGYTF. CDR3 coding DNA: TGTGCCATCAGTGAAGACTATGGCTACACCTTC.

This chain connects TRBV4-1 to TRBJ2-5; D possibly uses TRBD1 or TRBD2 (5 bases each). The CDR3 runs 16 residues. Germline V gene sequence: CDR1 MGHRA, CDR2 YSYEKL. Trimming removed 0 bases from V and 1 base from J, with 12 bases in between. The CDR3 DNA reads as TGCGCCAGCAGCCAAGATACCGGGGCGCCCCAAGAGACCCAGTACTTC. This codes for CASSQDTGAPQETQYF.

Only one count was recorded for this clone. The CDR3 loop reads CASSFTTGGVDTQYF. In nucleotides, the CDR3 is TGCGCCAGCAGCTTTACAACGGGGGGGGTTGATACGCAGTATTTT. V gene TRBV5-1 combines with J gene TRBJ2-3, with 8 bases identical to TRBD2. Per germline, CDR1 SGHRS and CDR2 YFSETQ. With V trimmed by 2 bases and J by 6 bases, 8 bases remained unmatched. This CDR3 spans 15 amino acids. Complete variable domain (other parts from reference TRBV5-1 and TRBJ2-3): KAGVTQTPRYLIKTRGQQVTLSCSPISGHRSVSWYQQTPGQGLQFLFEYFSETQRNKGNFPGRFSGRQFSNSRSEMNVSTLELGDSALYLCASSFTTGGVDTQYFGPGTRLTVL.

The chain recombines TRBV5-4 with TRBJ1-6; 7 bases match TRBD1. Germline V gene lookup returns CDR1 SGHNT and CDR2 YYREEE (reference sequence). V lost 4 bases, J lost 13 bases, and 17 bases stayed unmatched. The CDR3 covers 16 residues. CDR3 sequence: CASSKSGDSANSPLHF. The CDR3 DNA reads TGTGCCAGCAGCAAATCGGGGGACAGCGCCAACTCGCCCCTCCACTTT.

The genes are TRBV4-2 and TRBJ2-7; 7 bases fit TRBD2. The germline V gene has CDR1 LGHNA and CDR2 YNFKEQ. V was pared by 5 bases and J by 3 bases, with 10 bases of the junction left unmatched. The CDR3 loop spans 15 amino acids. Written as DNA, the CDR3 is TGTGCCAGCAGCTCCCGTGTGGGGGGGAACTACGAGCAGTACTTC. Translation: CASSSRVGGNYEQYF.

The gene calls are TRBV30 and TRBJ2-1; D is possibly TRBD1 or TRBD2 (5 bases each). The CDR3 has 16 residues. The germline CDR1 and CDR2 sequences are GTSNPN and SVGIG (reference sequence). V was clipped by 1 base and J by 8 bases, with 21 bases between them. For the CDR3, the DNA is TGTGCCTGGAGTGACCTAACCCGGGACCGCAGGTATGAGCAGTTCTTC. As protein: CAWSDLTRDRRYEQFF. Variable domain in full (rest from reference TRBV30 and TRBJ2-1): SQTIHQWPATLVQPVGSPLSLECTVEGTSNPNLYWYRQAAGRGLQLLFYSVGIGQISSEVPQNLSASRPQDRQFILSSKKLLLSDSGFYLCAWSDLTRDRRYEQFFGPGTRLTVL.

The chain combines TRBV27 with TRBJ2-5; perhaps TRBD1 as D (6 bases). This CDR3 has 15 residues. Trimming removed 5 bases at V and 1 base at J, with 14 bases between. Germline V gives CDR1 MNHEY, CDR2 SMNVEV (reference sequence). The CDR3 region is CASSLQGEGQETQYF. CDR3 in DNA: TGTGCCAGCAGTCTACAGGGAGAGGGCCAAGAGACCCAGTACTTC.

The V call is TRBV19, the J call TRBJ1-1, with a weak D call TRBD1 (6 bases). Deletions cut 7 bases from V and 5 bases from J, with 26 bases between. The CDR3 extends over 17 amino acids. Germline V gene lookup returns CDR1 LNHDA and CDR2 SQIVND (reference sequence). The CDR3 DNA reads as TGTGCCAGTACCCTGGGGGGGGCCCCGAGGGTGTCTACTGAAGCTTTCTTT. This sequence encodes CASTLGGAPRVSTEAFF.